Following are 5 T cell receptor beta chains from one sample sequenced in a study of shared clonotypes between healthy human individuals (dated by TCRdb to 2020 to 2022). The library came from the immunoSEQ multiplex PCR assay. The table comes from immuneACCESS by way of TCRdb, which keeps in-frame sequences with V and J called. Part of the clones is missing from these tables; in studies checked, under half for an unresolved V gene and the rest for unknown reasons. The sample records more than 1 million clones, approximately 80% of which are singletons. The top ten constitute roughly 0.56% of the sample. The sequenced sample consisted of memory CD4+ T cells from PBMCs. The cell subset or site label on this specimen signifies: CD45RA-negative fraction. The receptors were gathered from a young man in good health. Some clones in this sample may be carry-over from other donors' samples.

The rearrangement joins TRBV9 to TRBJ2-6; 7 nucleotides line up with TRBD2. Germline CDR1 reads SGDLS; CDR2 reads YYNGEE. Trimming removed 4 bases from V and 2 bases from J; junction bases left unmatched: 9. The CDR3 runs 17 residues. In DNA form, the CDR3 reads TGTGCCAGCAGCCCTCGTGGGGGGGAGCCTGGGGCCAACGTCCTGACTTTC. Translation: CASSPRGGEPGANVLTF.

The J gene is TRBJ1-2, the V gene TRBV28, with 8 bases identical to TRBD1. From germline, CDR1 is MDHEN and CDR2 SYDVKM. The length of the CDR3 is 13 residues. V was clipped by 6 bases and J by 5 bases; unmatched bases: 5. The CDR3 here is CASRWTGLYGYTF. The CDR3 nucleotides read TGTGCCAGCAGATGGACAGGGCTTTATGGCTACACCTTC.

The V and J genes are TRBV5-1 and TRBJ2-1, with a possible D match to TRBD2 (6 bases). Germline V gene data show CDR1 as SGHRS and CDR2 as YFSETQ. The CDR3 contains 18 residues. Trimming left V 3 bases short and J 5 bases short, with 24 bases between. CDR3 nucleotide sequence: TGCGCCAGCAGCTGGCGGACTAAACCTCTTCCCCAACACAATGAGCAGTTCTTC. Translating gives CASSWRTKPLPQHNEQFF. Looking up the rest from reference TRBV5-1 and TRBJ2-1 gives the full variable domain: KAGVTQTPRYLIKTRGQQVTLSCSPISGHRSVSWYQQTPGQGLQFLFEYFSETQRNKGNFPGRFSGRQFSNSRSEMNVSTLELGDSALYLCASSWRTKPLPQHNEQFFGPGTRLTVL.

The V gene is TRBV5-6, the J gene TRBJ2-6, with D unresolved. Germline V gene sequence: CDR1 SGHDT, CDR2 YYEEEE. The CDR3 sequence is 14 residues long. CDR3 region: CMVGKSPGANVLTF. CDR3 nucleotide sequence: TGTATGGTAGGTAAAAGTCCCGGGGCCAACGTCCTGACTTTC.

CDR3 DNA sequence: TGCGCCAGCAGCCCGGGACAGGGGACTGAAGCTTTCTTT. It specifies CASSPGQGTEAFF. This rearrangement joins TRBV10-1 to TRBJ1-1, with 10 bases that match TRBD1. Unmatched junction bases numbered 3, after V lost 6 bases and J lost 5 bases. The CDR3 is made up of 13 amino acids. Germline V CDR1 and CDR2: WNHNN, SYGVQD (reference sequence).